The 9 T cell receptor beta chains below come from one sample, sequenced in a study of T cell responses to AZD1222 COVID-19 vaccine. Sequencing used immunoSEQ multiplex PCR; TCRdb keeps in-frame clones, though not all of them. The sample lists about 42,000 clones; 75% to 90% were seen once. This material consisted of peripheral blood, taken 28 days after the second AZD1222 dose. The source of these receptors is an adult who received the AZD1222 COVID-19 vaccine.

The genes are TRBV4-1 and TRBJ1-2; D ambiguous. Germline loops: CDR1 MGHRA, CDR2 YSYEKL. Trimming cost V 0 bases and J 1 base, with 15 bases left between them. This CDR3 spans 17 amino acids. CDR3 amino acids: CASSQDVPREINYGYTF. DNA for the CDR3: TGCGCCAGCAGCCAAGATGTACCGAGGGAAATTAACTATGGCTACACCTTC.

The genes are TRBV14 and TRBJ2-2; TRBD2 matches 8 bases. This CDR3 region has 14 residues. CDR1 SGHDN and CDR2 FVKESK come from the germline V gene. V was pared by 6 bases and J by 6 bases, with 6 bases of the junction left unmatched. The CDR3 sequence is CASRPGLAPGELFF. The CDR3 DNA sequence: TGTGCCAGCAGACCCGGACTAGCCCCCGGGGAGCTGTTTTTT.

This chain uses TRBV9 with TRBJ1-2; the D is unclear. There are 15 residues in the CDR3. The germline V and J ends were trimmed by 0 bases and 2 bases, with 11 bases remaining between them. CDR1 is SGDLS, CDR2 YYNGEE, per germline. The CDR3 sequence is CASSVDQSPNYGYTF. In DNA form, the CDR3 reads TGTGCCAGCAGCGTAGATCAGTCCCCAAACTATGGCTACACCTTC.

This chain uses TRBV9 with TRBJ2-3; D is ambiguous. Trimming took 2 bases from V and 6 from J, leaving 4 bases between them. The CDR3 covers 11 residues. Per germline, CDR1 SGDLS and CDR2 YYNGEE. The CDR3 bases are TGTGCCAGCAGCGTGGGGGATACGCAGTATTTT. Protein sequence: CASSVGDTQYF.

The rearrangement links TRBV5-1 to TRBJ1-1, with D hard to call. The CDR3 sequence is 14 residues long. V was shortened by 0 bases and J by 4 bases, with 10 bases between the two germline ends. Germline V lookup: CDR1 SGHRS, CDR2 YFSETQ. The CDR3 nucleotides read TGCGCCAGCAGCTTGGGGTCCACCTTCACTGAAGCTTTCTTT. Translation: CASSLGSTFTEAFF.

This sequence joins TRBV6-5 and TRBJ1-3; no definite D call. The V and J ends lost 0 bases and 2 bases respectively, with 2 bases between them. This CDR3 has 13 amino acids. Germline V lookup: CDR1 MNHEY, CDR2 SVGAGI. CDR3 sequence: CASSYSPGNTIYF. CDR3 bases: TGTGCCAGCAGTTACTCACCTGGAAACACCATATATTTT.

The chain joins TRBV10-3 to TRBJ2-2; TRBD2 matches at 8 bases. Trimming at V came to 7 bases and at J to 6 bases, leaving 10 bases not matched to a gene. The CDR3 totals 15 residues. CDR1 is ENHRY, CDR2 SYGVKD, per germline. In nucleotides, the CDR3 is TGTGCCATCAAATCGAGCGGGACTAGTGCCGGGGAGCTGTTTTTT. Its protein is CAIKSSGTSAGELFF.

The chain combines TRBV7-9 with TRBJ1-3; D is possibly TRBD1 (6 bases). The CDR3 sequence is 14 residues long. V was shortened by 6 bases and J by 9 bases, with 18 bases between the two germline ends. Germline values: CDR1 SEHNR, CDR2 FQNEAQ (reference sequence). The CDR3 sequence: CASSRDRPEGTIYF. The CDR3 coding sequence is TGTGCCAGCAGTCGAGACAGGCCGGAGGGCACCATATATTTT.

V gene TRBV6-5 combines with J gene TRBJ1-3; 9 positions agree with TRBD1. Germline V gives CDR1 MNHEY, CDR2 SVGAGI. CDR3 length: 15 amino acids. The V gene end was trimmed by 6 bases and the J gene end by 2 bases; junction bases not matched to a gene: 5. The DNA of the CDR3 is TGTGCCAGCAGCCCGCGGGACAGGGCTGGAAACACCATATATTTT. The encoded protein is CASSPRDRAGNTIYF.